The 17 T cell receptor beta chains given below trace back to one sample, sequenced in a study of shared T cell receptors in the human thymus. Assay: immunoSEQ multiplex PCR; the TCRdb copy retains only in-frame clones and omits some. The sample has about 660,000 clones; around 87% are singletons. These same records also appear under a second study, on human thymus T cells.

Sequenced input: thymocytes. These receptors all stem from a boy less than two years old with a congenital heart defect.

The chain employs TRBV4-1 and TRBJ1-5; 11 bases fit TRBD1. The CDR3 spans 17 residues. Losses at the gene ends were 0 bases for V and 6 bases for J; bases not matched to a gene: 7. Germline V gene lookup returns CDR1 MGHRA and CDR2 YSYEKL. Here the CDR3 reads CASSQDQGQGAGQPQHF. The CDR3 DNA is TGCGCCAGCAGCCAAGATCAAGGACAGGGGGCTGGTCAGCCCCAGCATTTT.

The gene calls are TRBV30 and TRBJ1-2; tentatively, D is TRBD1 (6 bases). From germline, CDR1 is GTSNPN and CDR2 SVGIG (reference sequence). V gave up 4 bases and J gave up 2 bases, with 11 bases separating them. The CDR3 runs 13 residues. CDR3 sequence: CAWKPDRNYGYTF. As DNA, the CDR3 is TGTGCCTGGAAACCCGACAGGAACTATGGCTACACCTTC.

This clone was detected a few times. The chain carries TRBV11-3 and TRBJ2-7; 8 bases match TRBD1. CDR1 SGHNT and CDR2 YENEEA come from the germline V gene. J was trimmed by 3 bases and V by 4 bases; bases with no gene match: 2. The CDR3 extends over 13 amino acids. CDR3 amino acids: CASSSGQGYEQYF. In nucleotides, the CDR3 is TGTGCCAGCAGCTCAGGACAGGGCTACGAGCAGTACTTC.

V and J are TRBV28 and TRBJ1-4; maybe TRBD1 (5 bases). The CDR3 extends over 13 amino acids. Trimming took off 5 bases at V and 3 bases at J, with 7 bases between the two ends. Germline CDR1 reads MDHEN; CDR2 reads SYDVKM. CDR3 protein: CASSTGPNEKLFF. DNA of the CDR3: TGTGCCAGCAGTACAGGACCTAATGAAAAACTGTTTTTT.

The J gene is TRBJ2-1, the V gene TRBV5-6; a weak D match, TRBD1 (6 bases). Germline values: CDR1 SGHDT, CDR2 YYEEEE. The CDR3 is made up of 16 amino acids. Trimming took off 7 bases at V and 6 bases at J, with 23 bases between the two ends. As DNA, the CDR3 is TGTGCCAGCGAACGGTTGAGAAAAACAGGGATCAATGAGCAGTTCTTC. Protein: CASERLRKTGINEQFF.

V and J are TRBV27 and TRBJ1-6, with D possibly being TRBD1 (5 bases). Germline V lookup: CDR1 MNHEY, CDR2 SMNVEV (reference sequence). Trimming pared 3 bases from V and 0 bases from J, leaving 9 bases between. The CDR3 runs to 16 residues. DNA for the CDR3: TGTGCCAGCAGTTTCCACAGGTTCTCCTATAATTCACCCCTCCACTTT. Its protein product is CASSFHRFSYNSPLHF.

The V gene is TRBV4-1, the J gene TRBJ2-5; 8 bases map to TRBD1. CDR3 size: 16 residues. V shed 0 bases and J 1 base; nucleotides not matched to a gene: 4. Germline V gene lookup returns CDR1 MGHRA and CDR2 YSYEKL. As DNA, the CDR3 is TGCGCCAGCAGCCAAGAGACAGGGGCGCTCCAAGAGACCCAGTACTTC. Translating gives CASSQETGALQETQYF.

The chain uses TRBV5-1 and TRBJ2-3; perhaps TRBD1 as D (6 bases). The CDR3 has 14 residues. Looked up from germline, CDR1 is SGHRS and CDR2 is YFSETQ. V was clipped by 2 bases and J by 4 bases, with 11 bases between them. In DNA, the CDR3 is TGCGCCAGCAGCTTTAACAGGGATGCAGATACGCAGTATTTT. Translated: CASSFNRDADTQYF.

The gene calls are TRBV6-5 and TRBJ1-2; 7 bases agree with TRBD1. The CDR3 has 13 amino acids. Germline values: CDR1 MNHEY, CDR2 SVGAGI. V trimming: 6 bases; J trimming: 8 bases; junction bases outside the gene matches: 9. The CDR3 coding sequence is TGTGCCAGCAGACCTCGACAGGGCTTAGGCTACACCTTC. It codes for CASRPRQGLGYTF.

The J gene is TRBJ1-2, the V gene TRBV10-3, with D unresolved. The germline V gene has CDR1 ENHRY and CDR2 SYGVKD. This CDR3 has 16 residues. With 3 bases removed from V and 3 bases from J, the gap between germline ends came to 17 bases. The CDR3 nucleotides are TGTGCCATCAGTGACCCCCGAACTATCCGATACTATGGCTACACCTTC. It translates to CAISDPRTIRYYGYTF.

This clone turned up a few times. The rearrangement joins TRBV28 to TRBJ1-2; TRBD1 aligns across 7 bases. CDR3 size: 13 residues. Germline V gene sequence: CDR1 MDHEN, CDR2 SYDVKM. Trimming removed 3 bases from V and 5 bases from J; junction bases left unmatched: 3. The CDR3 spells CASSFQTGYGYTF. CDR3 sequence (DNA): TGTGCCAGCAGTTTCCAGACAGGGTATGGCTACACCTTC.

The chain has TRBV29-1 and TRBJ2-1; TRBD2 might be the D (5 bases). With 4 bases removed from V and 6 bases from J, the gap between germline ends came to 13 bases. This CDR3 comprises 13 residues. Germline CDR1 and CDR2: SQVTM and ANQGSEA. The DNA for the CDR3 is TGCAGCGTTGCCAATCGGGGTCCCAATGAGCAGTTCTTC. Protein product: CSVANRGPNEQFF.

The V call is TRBV7-2, the J call TRBJ1-2, with TRBD1 as a possible D gene (6 bases). CDR3 length: 15 residues. The germline V gene has CDR1 SGHTA and CDR2 FQGNSA. The V and J ends lost 7 bases and 2 bases respectively, with 17 bases between them. The CDR3 reads CASIIQGGGNYGYTF. CDR3 DNA: TGTGCCAGCATCATACAGGGCGGCGGCAACTATGGCTACACCTTC.

The chain has TRBV5-1 and TRBJ2-5; D perhaps matches TRBD2 (6 bases). Germline CDR1 and CDR2: SGHRS and YFSETQ. This CDR3 has 15 amino acids. V was cut by 0 bases and J by 2 bases, with 11 bases left in between. CDR3 sequence reads: CASSLGLGGQETQYF. CDR3 bases: TGCGCCAGCAGCTTGGGCCTCGGGGGACAAGAGACCCAGTACTTC.

This clone has more than one count but fewer than ten. J is TRBJ1-5 and V is TRBV19; 8 bases align to TRBD1. The V gene end was trimmed by 5 bases and the J gene end by 1 base; junction bases not matched to a gene: 7. Germline CDR1 and CDR2: LNHDA and SQIVND (reference sequence). CDR3 size: 16 residues. This chain's CDR3 is CASSPHRGFSNQPQHF. In DNA form, the CDR3 reads TGTGCCAGTAGTCCTCACAGGGGGTTCAGCAATCAGCCCCAGCATTTT.

This sequence joins TRBV5-6 and TRBJ1-1, with D unclear. V gave up 3 bases and J gave up 6 bases, with 9 bases separating them. The CDR3 has 12 amino acids. Per germline, CDR1 SGHDT and CDR2 YYEEEE. This chain's CDR3 is CASSYIGAEAFF. The CDR3 nucleotides are TGTGCCAGCAGCTACATCGGGGCTGAAGCTTTCTTT.

The V call is TRBV7-3, the J call TRBJ2-3; TRBD1 agrees at 11 bases. Germline CDR1 is SGHTA and CDR2 is FQGTGA. Trimming cost V 7 bases and J 3 bases; bases outside gene matches: 9. The CDR3 is 16 residues long. The CDR3 DNA reads TGTGCCAGCACTCCTGGGGGGACAGGGGGTACAGATACGCAGTATTTT. Amino acids: CASTPGGTGGTDTQYF.